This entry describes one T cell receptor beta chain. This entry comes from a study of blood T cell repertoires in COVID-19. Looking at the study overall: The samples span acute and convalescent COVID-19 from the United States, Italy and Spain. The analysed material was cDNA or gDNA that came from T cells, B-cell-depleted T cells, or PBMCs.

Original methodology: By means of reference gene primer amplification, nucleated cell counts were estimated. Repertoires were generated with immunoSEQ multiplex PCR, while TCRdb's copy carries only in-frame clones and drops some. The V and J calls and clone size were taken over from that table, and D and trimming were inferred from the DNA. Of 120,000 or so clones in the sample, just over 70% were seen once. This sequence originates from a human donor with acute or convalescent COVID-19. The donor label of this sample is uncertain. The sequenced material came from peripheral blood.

The CDR3 DNA follows: TGTGCCAGCAGTGAAGCGAGTCGTTTGCGAACAGGGGCAAGAAACACCATATATTTT. Protein: CASSEASRLRTGARNTIYF. V and J are TRBV2 and TRBJ1-3; 7 nucleotides agree with TRBD1. J lost 5 bases, V lost 0 bases, and 16 bases had no gene match. Germline CDR1 SNHLY, CDR2 FYNNEI. The CDR3 has 19 amino acids.